This record concerns one TCR beta chain sequence. Its antigen remains unidentified. Nothing much larger sits one base from this clone, and base qualities are not available. TCRbeta CDR3 regions were amplified from genomic DNA by means of the immunoSEQ Assay, a bias-controlled multiplex PCR. The paper's processing steps were these. The number of nucleated cells in each sample was estimated from the amplification of reference gene primers within the assay. To quantify the absolute abundance of each unique TCRbeta CDR3 rearrangement, sequence reads were collapsed and filtered. For each sample, productive Simpson clonality was calculated as the square root of Simpson's diversity index over productive rearrangements. TCRdb provides this immuneACCESS table in a form limited to in-frame rearrangements. Some clones are lacking; in checked studies, under half of them reflect an unresolved V gene, and why the rest are absent is not known. The V and J calls and the clone size are those of that table, but D and trimming were determined from the DNA. The sample table shows hundreds of thousands of clones, and around 90% are seen once. The top ten constitute more than 2.5% of the sample.

The germline V gene (reference sequence) yields MNHEY for CDR1 and SMNVEV for CDR2. Trimmed from V: 2 bases; trimmed from J: 4 bases; junction bases lacking a gene match: 3. From the cysteine through the phenylalanine, the CDR3 covers 15 amino acids. Left in the record is the CDR3 DNA by itself, 45 bases read in frame from the first base. This sample was taken from a study of blood T cell repertoires in COVID-19 (TCRdb year 2020). Describing the broader study: Samples from collaborators originated in the United States, Italy and Spain and spanned both the acute and convalescent phases of COVID-19. The material from the prospective study consisted of cDNA or gDNA derived from T cells, B-cell-depleted T cells, or PBMCs. Deeply sampled blood TCRbeta repertoires from subjects exposed to, actively infected with, or recovered from COVID-19 were included in the dataset. A freely available public database, intended as a resource for researchers studying the immune response to SARS-CoV-2, is where the repertoires were released. The samples were drawn from two sources: the first 160 participants of the ongoing ImmuneRACE study, and fewer than 1,500 subjects contributed by 6 global collaborators. Sample metadata almost always included a de-identified subject ID, COVID-19 status, age in years and sex. Where HLA class I and class II types were available, the types were taken from metadata supplied by the sample provider, not from assay-based typing.

The full study reports these points: The quantity of clinical and demographic metadata differed by source and by participant and was supplied without curation.

The collaborating institutions used their own protocols to collect whole blood in K2EDTA tubes. For TCRbeta analysis, collaborators shipped samples in one of three forms: frozen whole blood, isolated PBMCs, or DNA extracted from either of those sample types. The chain couples TRBV27 to TRBJ1-2, with TRBD1 identical over 11 junction bases. The sample taken for sequencing was peripheral blood. The receptor was isolated from a man in his fifties or sixties with acute or convalescent COVID-19. The CDR3 region: CASSLGTGGFYGYTF. In nucleotide form, the sequence is TGTGCCAGCAGTTTAGGGACAGGGGGTTTCTATGGCTACACCTTC.